These T cell receptor beta chains were read from a single sample in a study of long-term antiretroviral therapy in people with HIV. Assay: immunoSEQ multiplex PCR; the TCRdb copy retains only in-frame clones and omits some. The table lists around 43,000 clones, 85% to 95% of them singletons. The sequencing used unsorted PBMCs, collected roughly 9.5 years after starting antiretroviral therapy. These receptors all come from a man aged 25 to 40 with HIV. CDR3s include the opening cysteine and the closing phenylalanine or tryptophan. A row's size may be missing; if present it is once, few, many or a size class.

>TRBV28|TRBJ1-1|.|14
CASSTKEGGTEAFF
>TRBV5-6|TRBJ2-5|few|15
CASSWEQGDRETQYF
>TRBV19|TRBJ1-3|.|15
CASSVLAGVGNTIYF
>TRBV9|TRBJ2-2|once|16
CASSVFGGGVPGELFF
>TRBV7-2|TRBJ2-5|.|15
CASSFTSGSQETQYF
>TRBV10-3|TRBJ2-1|.|15
CAISATSGGSNEQFF
>TRBV27|TRBJ1-1|.|14
CASSLDRGRTEAFF
>TRBV5-5|TRBJ2-3|.|15
CASGIYTSSTDTQYF
>TRBV6-1|TRBJ2-3|.|13
CASSEPGTDTQYF
>TRBV15|TRBJ2-3|.|15
CATSGLAGAPDTQYF
>TRBV7-6|TRBJ1-2|.|14
CASSPSGAPRGYTF
>TRBV7-2|TRBJ1-1|.|12
CASSLEAGEAFF
>TRBV15|TRBJ1-4|once|14
CATSRDTENEKLFF
>TRBV5-4|TRBJ1-1|.|15
CASSPAAGMNTEAFF
>TRBV2|TRBJ2-5|.|14
CARGGRGRALTQYF
>TRBV7-9|TRBJ1-6|few|15
CASTSVGQGASPLHF
>TRBV7-8|TRBJ1-4|.|15
CASSSGQTTNEKLFF
>TRBV2|TRBJ2-6|.|16
CASSGRLYSGANVLTF
>TRBV29-1|TRBJ1-1|.|13
CSGVVGDRTEAFF
>TRBV7-2|TRBJ2-3|.|17
CASSLVVTSTRTDTQYF
>TRBV5-6|TRBJ1-2|.|14
CASSPQGARGGYTF
>TRBV5-8|TRBJ1-5|.|16
CASSLDGYRGNQPQHF
>TRBV29-1|TRBJ2-3|.|13
CSGSRGIGDTQYF
>TRBV6-1|TRBJ2-5|.|13
CASSARTQETQYF
>TRBV28|TRBJ1-1|.|13
CASSLAYPPEAFF
>TRBV10-1|TRBJ1-6|.|13
CASAAAQDSPLHF
>TRBV29-1|TRBJ1-1|.|12
CSVNHRNTEAFF